This TCR beta chain was obtained from a study of blood T cell repertoires in COVID-19. Study-wide background: The origin of the acute and convalescent COVID-19 samples was the United States, Italy and Spain.

Participant reports of clinical history set cohort assignment. Generated by immunoSEQ multiplex PCR, the TCRdb table keeps only in-frame clones and is missing some. The table includes under 250,000 clones, 65% to 90% detected once. The V and J ends lost 0 bases and 6 bases, in that order; junction bases with no gene match: 4. The CDR3 consists of 15 residues. From germline, CDR1 is MGHRA and CDR2 YSYEKL. Source material: PBMCs or T cells enriched from blood (not recorded which). The clonotype originates from a woman aged 45-65 years with acute COVID-19. The chain uses TRBV4-1 and TRBJ1-5; 8 bases line up with TRBD1. This CDR3 is CASSQDQGAGQPQHF. CDR3 nucleotides: TGCGCCAGCAGCCAAGACCAGGGGGCGGGTCAGCCCCAGCATTTT.